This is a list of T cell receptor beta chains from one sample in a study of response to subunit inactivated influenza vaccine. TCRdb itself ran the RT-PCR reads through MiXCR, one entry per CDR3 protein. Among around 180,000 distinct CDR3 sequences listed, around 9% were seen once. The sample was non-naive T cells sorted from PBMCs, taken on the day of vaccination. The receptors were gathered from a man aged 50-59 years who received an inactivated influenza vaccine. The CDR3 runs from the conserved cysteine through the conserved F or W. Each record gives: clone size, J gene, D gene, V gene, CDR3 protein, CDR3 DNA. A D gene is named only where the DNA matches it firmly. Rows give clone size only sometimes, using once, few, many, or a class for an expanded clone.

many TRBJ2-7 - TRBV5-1 CASSMMMAEYEQYF TGCGCCAGCAGCATGATGATGGCGGAGTACGAGCAGTACTTC
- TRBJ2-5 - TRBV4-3 CASSQAKGGQETQYF TGCGCCAGCAGCCAAGCCAAGGGGGGGCAAGAGACCCAGTACTTC
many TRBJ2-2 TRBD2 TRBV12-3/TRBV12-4 CASTKEYGLANTGELFF TGTGCCAGCACCAAAGAGTACGGACTAGCGAACACCGGGGAGCTGTTTTTT
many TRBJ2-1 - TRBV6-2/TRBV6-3 CASSYNSGQFF TGTGCCAGCAGTTACAACTCTGGGCAGTTCTTC
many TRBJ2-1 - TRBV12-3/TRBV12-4 CASSLAWGHNEQFF TGTGCCAGCAGTTTAGCCTGGGGACACAATGAGCAGTTCTTC
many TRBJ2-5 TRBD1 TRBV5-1 CASSLETGTGGGETQYF TGCGCCAGCAGCTTGGAAACCGGGACAGGGGGGGGAGAGACCCAGTACTTC
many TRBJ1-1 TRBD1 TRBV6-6 CASRGQANTEAFF TGTGCCAGCAGGGGACAGGCGAACACTGAAGCTTTCTTT
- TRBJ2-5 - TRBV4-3 CASRDARETQYF TGCGCCAGCAGGGATGCACGGGAGACCCAGTACTTC
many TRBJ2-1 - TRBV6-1 CASSRGQGTNEQFF TGTGCCAGCAGCCGGGGGCAGGGTACGAATGAGCAGTTCTTC
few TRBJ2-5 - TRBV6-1 CASSESPLMYF TGTGCCAGCAGTGAGAGCCCATTGATGTACTTC
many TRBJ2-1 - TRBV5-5 CASSLARDEQFF TGTGCCAGCAGCTTGGCCCGGGATGAGCAGTTCTTC
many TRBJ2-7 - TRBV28 CASSGARRFDEQYF TGTGCCAGCAGCGGGGCACGGCGGTTTGACGAGCAGTACTTC
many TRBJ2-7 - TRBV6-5 CASSYYGRHTYEQYF TGTGCCAGCAGTTACTACGGGAGACATACCTACGAGCAGTACTTC
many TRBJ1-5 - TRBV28 CASRTGENQPQHF TGTGCCAGCAGAACCGGGGAGAATCAGCCCCAGCATTTT
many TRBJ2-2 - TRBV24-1 CATSALTTGELFF TGTGCCACCAGTGCCTTAACCACCGGGGAGCTGTTTTTT
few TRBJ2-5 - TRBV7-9 CASSYSWETQYF TGTGCCAGCAGCTATTCATGGGAGACCCAGTACTTC
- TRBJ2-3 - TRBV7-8 CASSLVQTSTDTQYF TGTGCCAGCAGCTTAGTGCAGACTAGCACAGATACGCAGTATTTT
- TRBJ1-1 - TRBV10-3 CAISESGGRGTAFF TGTGCCATCAGTGAGTCGGGGGGCCGAGGTACAGCTTTCTTT
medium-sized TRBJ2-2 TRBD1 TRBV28 CASSLLATGDGELFF TGTGCCAGCAGTTTACTTGCCACAGGGGACGGGGAGCTGTTTTTT
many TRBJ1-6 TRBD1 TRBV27 CASKRGQGTYNSPLHF TGTGCCAGCAAGAGGGGACAGGGGACCTATAATTCACCCCTCCACTTT
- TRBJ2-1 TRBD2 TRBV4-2 CASSQEGLAGGLEQFF TGTGCCAGCAGCCAAGAGGGGCTAGCGGGAGGGCTAGAGCAGTTCTTC
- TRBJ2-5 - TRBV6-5 CASSYSNQGGTQYF TGTGCCAGCAGTTACTCGAACCAAGGTGGAACCCAGTACTTC
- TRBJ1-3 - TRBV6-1 CASTKQANSGNTIYF TGTGCCAGCACCAAACAGGCTAACTCTGGAAACACCATATATTTT
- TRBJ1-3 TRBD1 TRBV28 CASKGQGNPLGNTIYF TGTGCCAGCAAGGGACAGGGAAATCCTCTCGGAAACACCATATATTTT
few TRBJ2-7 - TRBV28 CASSPDRRYYEQYF TGTGCCAGCAGTCCAGACAGGAGATACTACGAGCAGTACTTC
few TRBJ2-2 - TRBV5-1 CASAAANTGELFF TGCGCCAGCGCGGCCGCGAACACCGGGGAGCTGTTTTTT
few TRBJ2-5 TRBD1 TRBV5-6 CASSFLKGQGGRETQYF TGTGCCAGCAGCTTCCTTAAGGGACAGGGGGGACGGGAGACCCAGTACTTC
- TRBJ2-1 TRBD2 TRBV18 CASSPPGLQYNEQFF TGTGCCAGCTCACCGCCGGGACTACAATACAATGAGCAGTTCTTC
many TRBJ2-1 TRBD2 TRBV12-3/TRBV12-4 CASSLAGGFYNEQFF TGTGCCAGCAGCTTAGCGGGAGGGTTCTACAATGAGCAGTTCTTC
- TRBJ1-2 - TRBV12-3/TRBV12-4 CASSLRTDPYGYTF TGTGCCAGCAGTTTAAGGACAGATCCCTATGGCTACACCTTC
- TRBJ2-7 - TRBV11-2 CASSLDRFLRHEQYF TGTGCCAGCAGCTTAGATCGTTTCCTTCGCCACGAGCAGTACTTC
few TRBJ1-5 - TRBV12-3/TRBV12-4 CASSRDGDSNQPQHF TGTGCCAGCAGTCGTGACGGGGACAGCAATCAGCCCCAGCATTTT
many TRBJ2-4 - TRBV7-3 CASSLTGGSGIQYF TGTGCCAGCAGCTTAACTGGGGGCTCCGGCATTCAGTACTTC
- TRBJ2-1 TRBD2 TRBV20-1 CSARVLAGSSYNEQFF TGCAGTGCTAGAGTATTAGCGGGAAGCTCCTACAATGAGCAGTTCTTC
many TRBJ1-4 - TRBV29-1 CSVGELKGAANEKLFF TGCAGCGTTGGGGAGCTGAAAGGGGCGGCTAATGAAAAACTGTTTTTT
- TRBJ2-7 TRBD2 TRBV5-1 CASSILAGGSHEQYF TGCGCCAGCAGCATATTAGCGGGGGGTTCGCACGAGCAGTACTTC
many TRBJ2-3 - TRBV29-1 CSVLGRLTDTQYF TGCAGCGTTTTAGGCAGGCTCACAGATACGCAGTATTTT
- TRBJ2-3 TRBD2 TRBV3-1 CASSQRLATDTQYF TGTGCCAGCAGCCAAAGACTAGCTACAGATACGCAGTATTTT
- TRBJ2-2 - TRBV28 CASFERGYTGELFF TGTGCCAGCTTTGAACGGGGCTACACCGGGGAGCTGTTTTTT
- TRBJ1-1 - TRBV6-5 CASSYSKRNTEAFF TGTGCCAGCAGTTACTCGAAACGGAACACTGAAGCTTTCTTT
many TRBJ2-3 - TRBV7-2 CASSLEGRWRDTQYF TGTGCCAGCAGCTTAGAAGGGAGGTGGAGAGATACGCAGTATTTT
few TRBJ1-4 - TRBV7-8 CASSFGKEKLFF TGTGCCAGCAGCTTCGGAAAGGAAAAACTGTTTTTT
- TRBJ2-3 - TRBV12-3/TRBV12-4 CASSPRDFGRADTQYF TGTGCCAGCAGTCCACGGGACTTTGGGAGAGCAGATACGCAGTATTTT
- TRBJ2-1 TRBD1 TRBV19 CASSSPGTGYSLSYNEQFF TGTGCCAGTAGTAGTCCCGGGACAGGGTATAGCCTTTCCTACAATGAGCAGTTCTTC
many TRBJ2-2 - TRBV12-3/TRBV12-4 CASSGPGELFF TGTGCCAGCAGCGGTCCCGGGGAGCTGTTTTTT
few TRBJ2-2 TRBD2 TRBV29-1 CSAREGGGELFF TGCAGCGCGAGGGAGGGAGGCGGGGAGCTGTTTTTT
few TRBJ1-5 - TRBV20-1 CSASSPGTSNQPQHF TGCAGTGCTAGTTCCCCGGGAACGTCCAATCAGCCCCAGCATTTT
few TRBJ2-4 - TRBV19 CASSPKGRSAKNIQYF TGTGCCAGTAGTCCCAAGGGACGTTCAGCCAAAAACATTCAGTACTTC
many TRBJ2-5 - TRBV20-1 CSARAPRTQETQYF TGCAGTGCTAGAGCTCCGCGGACCCAAGAGACCCAGTACTTC
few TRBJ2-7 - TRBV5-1 CASSLDRAAYEQYF TGCGCCAGCAGCTTGGACCGAGCCGCCTACGAGCAGTACTTC
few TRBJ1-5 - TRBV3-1 CASSQDPRGGSNQPQHF TGTGCCAGCAGCCAAGACCCCAGGGGAGGGAGCAATCAGCCCCAGCATTTT
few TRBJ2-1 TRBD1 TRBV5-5 CASGTGISINEQFF TGTGCCAGTGGGACAGGCATTTCGATCAATGAGCAGTTCTTC
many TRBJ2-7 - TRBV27 CASSIRPNSYEQYF TGTGCCAGCTCGATACGACCCAACTCCTACGAGCAGTACTTC
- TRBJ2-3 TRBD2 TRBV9 CASSVAPSGRTDTQYF TGTGCCAGCAGCGTAGCCCCTAGCGGGCGCACAGATACGCAGTATTTT
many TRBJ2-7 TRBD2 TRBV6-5 CASSSGLAGGEGYEQYF TGTGCCAGCAGTTCAGGACTAGCGGGAGGGGAGGGGTACGAGCAGTACTTC
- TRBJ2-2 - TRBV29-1 CSVAPNTGELFF TGCAGCGTGGCACCGAACACCGGGGAGCTGTTTTTT
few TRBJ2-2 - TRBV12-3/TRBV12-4 CASSTGFFTGELFF TGTGCCAGCAGTACCGGGTTTTTCACCGGGGAGCTGTTTTTT
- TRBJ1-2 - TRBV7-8 CTSSTGTGYGYTF TGTACCAGCAGCACTGGGACGGGCTATGGCTACACCTTC